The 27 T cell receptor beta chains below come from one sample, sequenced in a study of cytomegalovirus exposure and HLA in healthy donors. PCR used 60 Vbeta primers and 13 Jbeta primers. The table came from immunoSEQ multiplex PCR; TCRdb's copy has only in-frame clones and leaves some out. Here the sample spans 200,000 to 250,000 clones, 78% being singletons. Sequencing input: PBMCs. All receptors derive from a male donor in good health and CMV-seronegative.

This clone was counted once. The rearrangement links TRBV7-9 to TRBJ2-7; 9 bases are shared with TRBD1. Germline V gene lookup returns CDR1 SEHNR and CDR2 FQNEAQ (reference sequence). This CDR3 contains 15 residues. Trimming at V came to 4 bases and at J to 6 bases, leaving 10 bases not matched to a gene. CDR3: CASSYKRTGVVEQYF. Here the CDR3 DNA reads TGTGCCAGCAGCTACAAACGGACAGGGGTTGTCGAGCAGTACTTC.

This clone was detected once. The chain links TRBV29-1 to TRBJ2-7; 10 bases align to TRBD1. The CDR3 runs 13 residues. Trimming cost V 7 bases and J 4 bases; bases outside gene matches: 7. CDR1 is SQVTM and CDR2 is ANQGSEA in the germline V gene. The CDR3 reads CSGGTGQGYEQYF. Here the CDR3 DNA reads TGCAGCGGGGGGACGGGACAGGGGTACGAGCAGTACTTC.

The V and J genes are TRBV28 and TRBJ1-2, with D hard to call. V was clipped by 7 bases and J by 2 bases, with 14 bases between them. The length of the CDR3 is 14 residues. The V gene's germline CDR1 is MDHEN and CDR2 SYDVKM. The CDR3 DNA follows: TGTGCCAGCACCTTCTTCAGAGGGAACTATGGCTACACCTTC. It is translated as CASTFFRGNYGYTF.

CDR3 in amino acids: CASSPSGTGPYEQYF. CDR3 DNA: TGTGCCAGCAGCCCATCCGGGACAGGCCCCTACGAGCAGTACTTC. This chain joins TRBV7-6 and TRBJ2-7, with TRBD1 matching over 8 bases. Germline V gene lookup returns CDR1 SGHVS and CDR2 FNYEAQ. The CDR3 consists of 15 residues. Trimming removed 5 bases from V and 2 bases from J; junction bases left unmatched: 8.

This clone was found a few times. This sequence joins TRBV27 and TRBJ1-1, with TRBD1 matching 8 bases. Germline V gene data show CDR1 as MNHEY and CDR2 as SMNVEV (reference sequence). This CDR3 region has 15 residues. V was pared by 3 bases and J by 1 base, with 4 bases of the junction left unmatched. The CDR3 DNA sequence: TGTGCCAGCAGTTTTGTCGGGACAGGGAACACTGAAGCTTTCTTT. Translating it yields CASSFVGTGNTEAFF.

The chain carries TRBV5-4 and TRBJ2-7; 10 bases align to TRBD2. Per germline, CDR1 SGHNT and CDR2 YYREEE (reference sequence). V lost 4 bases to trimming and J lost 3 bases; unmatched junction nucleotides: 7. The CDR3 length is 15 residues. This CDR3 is CASSPDRTSGYEQYF. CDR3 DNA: TGTGCCAGCAGCCCCGACCGGACTAGCGGCTACGAGCAGTACTTC.

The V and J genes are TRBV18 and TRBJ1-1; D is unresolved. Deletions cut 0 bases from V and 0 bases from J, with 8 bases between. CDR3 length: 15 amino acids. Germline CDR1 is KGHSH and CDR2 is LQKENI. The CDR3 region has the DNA TGTGCCAGCTCACCACCCTCAGACATGAACACTGAAGCTTTCTTT. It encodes CASSPPSDMNTEAFF.

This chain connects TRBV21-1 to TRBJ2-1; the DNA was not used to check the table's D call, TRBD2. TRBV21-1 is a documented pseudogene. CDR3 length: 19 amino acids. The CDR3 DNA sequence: TGTGCCAGCAGCAAGAGAACTAGCGGGAGTAAAATCACCTTGAATGAGCAGTTCTTC. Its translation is CASSKRTSGSKITLNEQFF.

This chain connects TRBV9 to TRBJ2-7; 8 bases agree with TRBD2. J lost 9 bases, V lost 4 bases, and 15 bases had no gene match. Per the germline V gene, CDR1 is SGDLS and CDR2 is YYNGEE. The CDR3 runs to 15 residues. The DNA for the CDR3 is TGTGCCAGCAGCCCTGCGGGAGCGGGGGTTCTCATGCAGTACTTC. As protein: CASSPAGAGVLMQYF.

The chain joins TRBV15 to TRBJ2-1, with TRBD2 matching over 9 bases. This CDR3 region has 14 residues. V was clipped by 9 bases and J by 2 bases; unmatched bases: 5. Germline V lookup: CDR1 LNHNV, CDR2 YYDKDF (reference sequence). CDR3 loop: CATSLAGTYNEQFF. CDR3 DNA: TGTGCCACGAGTCTAGCGGGGACCTACAATGAGCAGTTCTTC.

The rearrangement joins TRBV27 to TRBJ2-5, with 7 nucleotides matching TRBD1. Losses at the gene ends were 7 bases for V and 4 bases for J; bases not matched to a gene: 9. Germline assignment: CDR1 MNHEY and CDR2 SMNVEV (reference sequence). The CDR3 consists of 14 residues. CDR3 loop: CASKGRGLGETQYF. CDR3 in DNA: TGTGCCAGCAAGGGCAGGGGGTTAGGAGAGACCCAGTACTTC.

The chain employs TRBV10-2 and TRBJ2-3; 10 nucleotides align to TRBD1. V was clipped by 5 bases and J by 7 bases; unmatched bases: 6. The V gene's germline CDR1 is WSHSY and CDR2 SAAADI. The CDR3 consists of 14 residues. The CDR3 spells CASSKGQGSNTQYF. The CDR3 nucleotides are TGCGCCAGCAGTAAGGGACAGGGGTCAAATACGCAGTATTTT.

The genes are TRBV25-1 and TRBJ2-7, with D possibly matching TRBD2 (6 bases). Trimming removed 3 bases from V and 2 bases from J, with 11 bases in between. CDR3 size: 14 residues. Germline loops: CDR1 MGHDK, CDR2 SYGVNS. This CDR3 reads CASSETSRPYEQYF. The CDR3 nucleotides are TGTGCCAGCAGTGAGACTAGTCGTCCCTACGAGCAGTACTTC.

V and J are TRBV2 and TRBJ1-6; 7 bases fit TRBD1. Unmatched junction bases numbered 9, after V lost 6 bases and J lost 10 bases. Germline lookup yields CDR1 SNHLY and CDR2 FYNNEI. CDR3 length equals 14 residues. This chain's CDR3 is CASSDRQGVSPLHF. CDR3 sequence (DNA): TGTGCCAGCAGCGACCGGCAGGGGGTATCACCCCTCCACTTT.

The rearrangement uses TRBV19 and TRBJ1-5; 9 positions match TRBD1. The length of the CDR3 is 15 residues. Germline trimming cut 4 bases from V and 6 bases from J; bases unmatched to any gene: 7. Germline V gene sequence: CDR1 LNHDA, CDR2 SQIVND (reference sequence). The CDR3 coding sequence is TGTGCCAGTAGTAGCCGGGACAGGGTAGCTCAGCCCCAGCATTTT. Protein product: CASSSRDRVAQPQHF.

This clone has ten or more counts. The CDR3 sequence: CASSPGTEGTGELFF. CDR3 DNA: TGCGCCAGCAGCCCCGGGACAGAGGGGACCGGGGAGCTGTTTTTT. The V and J genes are TRBV5-1 and TRBJ2-2, with 7 bases aligning to TRBD1. V trimming: 4 bases; J trimming: 5 bases; junction bases outside the gene matches: 8. Germline V gene data show CDR1 as SGHRS and CDR2 as YFSETQ. This CDR3 spans 15 amino acids. The complete variable domain, with remaining parts taken from reference TRBV5-1 and TRBJ2-2, reads KAGVTQTPRYLIKTRGQQVTLSCSPISGHRSVSWYQQTPGQGLQFLFEYFSETQRNKGNFPGRFSGRQFSNSRSEMNVSTLELGDSALYLCASSPGTEGTGELFFGEGSRLTVL.

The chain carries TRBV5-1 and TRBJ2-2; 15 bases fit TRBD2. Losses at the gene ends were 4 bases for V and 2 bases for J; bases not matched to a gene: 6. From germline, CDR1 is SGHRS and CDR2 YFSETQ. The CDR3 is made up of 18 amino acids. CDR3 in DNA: TGCGCCAGCAGCCTTGGACTAGCGGGAGGGTCTAACACCGGGGAGCTGTTTTTT. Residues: CASSLGLAGGSNTGELFF.

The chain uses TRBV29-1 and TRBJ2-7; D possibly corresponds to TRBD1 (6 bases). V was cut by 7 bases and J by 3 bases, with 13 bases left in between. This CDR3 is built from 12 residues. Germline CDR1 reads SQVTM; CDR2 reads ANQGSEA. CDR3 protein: CSAGDPLYEQYF. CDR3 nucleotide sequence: TGCAGCGCAGGGGACCCTCTCTACGAGCAGTACTTC.

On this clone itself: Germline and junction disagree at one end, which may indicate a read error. In DNA form, the CDR3 reads TGTGCCAGCAGCCTAACGGCCGGGGGTGAGCAGTACTTC. It translates to CASSLTAGGEQYF. The V call is TRBV7-3, the J call TRBJ2-7, with D perhaps TRBD2 (6 bases). This CDR3 has 13 amino acids. In germline, CDR1 is SGHTA, CDR2 FQGTGA.

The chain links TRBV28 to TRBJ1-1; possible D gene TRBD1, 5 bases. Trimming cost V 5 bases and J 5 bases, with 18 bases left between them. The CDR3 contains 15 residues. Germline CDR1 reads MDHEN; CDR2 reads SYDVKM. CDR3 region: CASSGRAPTGTEAFF. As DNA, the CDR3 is TGTGCCAGCAGTGGCAGGGCCCCTACCGGAACTGAAGCTTTCTTT.

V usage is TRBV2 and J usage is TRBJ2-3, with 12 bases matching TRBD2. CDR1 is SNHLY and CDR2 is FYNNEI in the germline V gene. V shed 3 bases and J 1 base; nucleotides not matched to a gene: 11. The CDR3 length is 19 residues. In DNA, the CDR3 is TGTGCCAGCAGTGAGGGGTTGCTAGCGGGAGGGGGGGGCACAGATACGCAGTATTTT. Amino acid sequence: CASSEGLLAGGGGTDTQYF.

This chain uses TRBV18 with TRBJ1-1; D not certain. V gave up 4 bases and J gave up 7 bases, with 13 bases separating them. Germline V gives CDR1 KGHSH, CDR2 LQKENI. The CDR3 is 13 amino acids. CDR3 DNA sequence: TGTGCCAGCTCACGTGGCCTTGCCAATGAAGCTTTCTTT. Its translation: CASSRGLANEAFF.

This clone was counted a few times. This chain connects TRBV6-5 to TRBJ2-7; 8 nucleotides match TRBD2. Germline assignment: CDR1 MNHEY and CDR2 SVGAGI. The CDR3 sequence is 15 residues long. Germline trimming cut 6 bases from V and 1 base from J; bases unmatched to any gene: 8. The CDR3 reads CASSRRLARSYEQYF. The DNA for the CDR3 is TGTGCCAGCAGCCGTCGACTAGCGAGGTCCTACGAGCAGTACTTC.

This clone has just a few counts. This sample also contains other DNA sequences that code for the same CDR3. The CDR3 reads CASSPGTANTEAFF. Here the CDR3 DNA reads TGCGCCAGCAGCCCGGGGACTGCGAACACTGAAGCTTTCTTT. The chain combines TRBV5-1 with TRBJ1-1; possible D gene TRBD1, 5 bases. V shed 4 bases and J shed 1 base, with 11 bases lying between them. The germline CDR1 and CDR2 sequences are SGHRS and YFSETQ. This CDR3 has 14 amino acids.

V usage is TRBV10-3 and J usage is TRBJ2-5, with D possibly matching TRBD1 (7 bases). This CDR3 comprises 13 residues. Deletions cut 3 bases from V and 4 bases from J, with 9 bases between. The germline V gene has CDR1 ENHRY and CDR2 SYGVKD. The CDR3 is CAISDQGGETQYF. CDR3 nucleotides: TGTGCCATCAGTGACCAGGGGGGAGAGACCCAGTACTTC.

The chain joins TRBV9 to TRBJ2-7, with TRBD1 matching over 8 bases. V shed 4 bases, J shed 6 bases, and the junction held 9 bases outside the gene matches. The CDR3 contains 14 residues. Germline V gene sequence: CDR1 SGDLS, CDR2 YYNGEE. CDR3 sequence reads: CASSLGQESIEQYF. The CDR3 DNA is TGTGCCAGCAGCTTGGGACAGGAATCGATCGAGCAGTACTTC. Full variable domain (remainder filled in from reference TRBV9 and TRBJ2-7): DSGVTQTPKHLITATGQRVTLRCSPRSGDLSVYWYQQSLDQGLQFLIQYYNGEERAKGNILERFSAQQFPDLHSELNLSSLELGDSALYFCASSLGQESIEQYFGPGTRLTVT.

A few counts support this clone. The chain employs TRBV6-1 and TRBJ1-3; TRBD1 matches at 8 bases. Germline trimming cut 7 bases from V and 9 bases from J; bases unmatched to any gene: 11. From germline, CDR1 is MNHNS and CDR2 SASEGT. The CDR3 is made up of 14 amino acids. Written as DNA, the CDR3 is TGTGCCAGCAAGACGACAGGGGACGTCGGCACCATATATTTT. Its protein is CASKTTGDVGTIYF.